This T cell receptor beta chain was profiled in a study of cytomegalovirus exposure and HLA in healthy donors. Overall study findings and caveats: The authors later linked a missense DCLRE1C variant to TCR beta V- and J-gene trimming.

Donors had nominal health at sampling but likely had unrecorded immune exposures. The study ran its PCR with 60 Vbeta and 13 Jbeta primers. Measured with immunoSEQ multiplex PCR; TCRdb has only the in-frame clones, and not every one. This sample has 250,000 to 350,000 clones, with 80% found just once. On this clone itself: The target antigen is unknown.

The specimen was PBMCs. This sequence originates from a girl aged 2 to 9 in good health and CMV-seronegative.

The chain's CDR3 is CASSLQGGETQYF. DNA for the CDR3: TGCGCCAGCAGCCTCCAGGGGGGAGAGACCCAGTACTTC. This chain uses TRBV5-1 with TRBJ2-5, with a tentative D call TRBD1 (7 bases). This CDR3 spans 13 amino acids. Germline V gene sequence: CDR1 SGHRS, CDR2 YFSETQ. The germline V and J ends were trimmed by 4 bases and 4 bases, with 11 bases remaining between them. Variable domain in full (rest from reference TRBV5-1 and TRBJ2-5): KAGVTQTPRYLIKTRGQQVTLSCSPISGHRSVSWYQQTPGQGLQFLFEYFSETQRNKGNFPGRFSGRQFSNSRSEMNVSTLELGDSALYLCASSLQGGETQYFGPGTRLLVL.